What follows is one T cell receptor beta chain and its context. This entry is derived from a study of blood T cells in healthy people across ages. In terms of origin and age, donors were healthy Caucasian individuals from Russia aged 6 to 90. V lost 7 bases to trimming and J lost 6 bases, with 13 bases between them. There are 13 residues in the CDR3. Germline CDR1 MNHNS, CDR2 SASEGT. Sample-barcoded 5' priming and a J-beta primer mix drove a second PCR of roughly 7 to 11 cycles. In TCRdb, the 5' RACE reads were re-called with MiXCR into one record per CDR3 protein. The sample holds 1.6 million or so distinct CDR3 sequences, roughly 32% seen once.

The receptor was isolated from a woman in her thirties in good health. The specimen was blood. The chain joins TRBV6-1 to TRBJ2-1, with D hard to call. Here the CDR3 DNA reads TGTGCCAGCAAGGATTCGGTCTTCAATGAGCAGTTCTTC. It yields the protein CASKDSVFNEQFF.